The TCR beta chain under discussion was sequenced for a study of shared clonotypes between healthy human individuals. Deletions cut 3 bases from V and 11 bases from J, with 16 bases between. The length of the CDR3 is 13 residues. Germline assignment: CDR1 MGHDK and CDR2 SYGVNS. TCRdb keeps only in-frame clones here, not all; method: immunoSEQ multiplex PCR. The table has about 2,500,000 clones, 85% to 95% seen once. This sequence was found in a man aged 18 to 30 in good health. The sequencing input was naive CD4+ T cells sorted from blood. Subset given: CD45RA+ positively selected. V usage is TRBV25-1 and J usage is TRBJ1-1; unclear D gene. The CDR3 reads CASSDPNLAGAFF. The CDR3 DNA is TGTGCCAGCAGTGACCCCAACCTCGCGGGGGCTTTCTTT.